This T cell receptor (beta chain) is drawn from a study of T cells after posttransplantation cyclophosphamide. Busulfan-fludarabine conditioning, marrow transplant, and cyclophosphamide on days +3 and +4 were administered. Many counts were recorded for this clone. Trimming at V came to 1 base and at J to 10 bases, leaving 16 bases not matched to a gene. Germline V CDR1 and CDR2: LNHDA, SQIVND (reference sequence). This CDR3 comprises 17 residues. Produced via immunoSEQ multiplex PCR; TCRdb's table is partial and in-frame only. Listed for the sample are under 15,000 clones, none seen a single time. The TCR originated in a female patient aged 40 to 50 who received an allogeneic stem cell transplant from a related donor, was CMV-positive, and had acute GVHD only. T cells may partly derive from the graft donor. Source: PBMCs, taken after allogeneic stem cell transplant with posttransplant cyclophosphamide. The V call is TRBV19, the J call TRBJ2-1; the match to TRBD2 covers 7 bases. The CDR3 sequence: CASSIGAGRLSGEEQFF. CDR3 DNA sequence: TGTGCCAGTAGTATAGGAGCGGGACGGTTATCTGGCGAGGAGCAGTTCTTC.